One sample yielded the 9 T cell receptor beta chains listed below, sequenced in a study of long-term antiretroviral therapy in people with HIV. Survey-level immunoSEQ v3.0 assays were run. Libraries were prepared by immunoSEQ multiplex PCR; TCRdb keeps only in-frame clonotypes and omits some of them. The sample lists 25,000 to 35,000 clones; roughly 93% were seen once. Sequencing used unsorted PBMCs, obtained almost 6.6 years after starting antiretroviral therapy. The receptors shown here come from a woman aged 40 to 55 with HIV.

The genes are TRBV30 and TRBJ2-1; 9 bases map to TRBD1. The CDR3 length is 13 residues. CDR1 is GTSNPN, CDR2 SVGIG, per germline (reference sequence). V was clipped by 2 bases and J by 10 bases; unmatched bases: 6. The CDR3 DNA is TGTGCCTGGAGTCCGGGACAGGGTCCGGAGCAGTTCTTC. Translation: CAWSPGQGPEQFF.

This clone was observed a handful of times. The V and J genes are TRBV10-2 and TRBJ1-1, with D tentatively TRBD1 (5 bases). The V and J ends lost 5 bases and 4 bases respectively, with 8 bases between them. The V gene's germline CDR1 is WSHSY and CDR2 SAAADI. The CDR3 runs to 12 residues. The CDR3 DNA follows: TGCGCCAGCAGTTCGGGGGGCACTGAAGCTTTCTTT. Translation gives CASSSGGTEAFF.

V usage is TRBV30 and J usage is TRBJ2-7; 13 bases fit TRBD2. The CDR3 is made up of 17 amino acids. V shed 3 bases and J 1 base; nucleotides not matched to a gene: 9. Germline values: CDR1 GTSNPN, CDR2 SVGIG (reference sequence). For the CDR3, the DNA is TGTGCCTGGAGCCTACTAGCGGGGGGGCCTCTTTCCTACGAGCAGTACTTC. Its translation: CAWSLLAGGPLSYEQYF.

This chain links TRBV11-2 with TRBJ2-6, with D maybe TRBD2 (7 bases). Looked up from germline, CDR1 is SGHAT and CDR2 is FQNNGV. The V gene lost 0 bases and the J gene lost 1 base, with 19 bases spanning the gap. This CDR3 comprises 20 residues. The CDR3 sequence: CASSLDSFGGPPSGANVLTF. The CDR3 region has the DNA TGTGCCAGCAGCTTAGATTCGTTCGGGGGGCCCCCTTCTGGGGCCAACGTCCTGACTTTC.

The J gene is TRBJ2-3, the V gene TRBV18, with D hard to call. V lost 4 bases, J lost 0 bases, and 2 bases lay in between. From germline, CDR1 is KGHSH and CDR2 LQKENI. This CDR3 is built from 12 residues. The CDR3 protein is CASSLSTDTQYF. CDR3 DNA sequence: TGTGCCAGCTCACTCAGCACAGATACGCAGTATTTT.

This rearrangement joins TRBV6-1 to TRBJ1-2, with TRBD1 matching over 8 bases. The CDR3 has 14 residues. V shed 6 bases, J shed 4 bases, and the junction held 7 bases outside the gene matches. Germline loops: CDR1 MNHNS, CDR2 SASEGT. CDR3 DNA: TGTGCCAGCAGGAACCAGGGGGCGGGCTATGGCTACACCTTC. Protein product: CASRNQGAGYGYTF.

The V gene is TRBV5-1, the J gene TRBJ2-5; possibly TRBD1 for D (5 bases). The CDR3 extends over 15 amino acids. Trimming shortened V by 4 bases and J by 0 bases, and 13 bases separated the two germline ends. CDR1 is SGHRS, CDR2 YFSETQ, per germline. In DNA, the CDR3 is TGCGCCAGCAGCCGCAGACCCAGGGACCAAGAGACCCAGTACTTC. It is translated as CASSRRPRDQETQYF.

This chain connects TRBV11-2 to TRBJ1-1; no definite D call. This CDR3 has 13 residues. Trimming took off 3 bases at V and 11 bases at J, with 16 bases between the two ends. From germline, CDR1 is SGHAT and CDR2 FQNNGV. CDR3 amino acids: CASSFQRGSGAFF. The DNA of the CDR3 is TGTGCCAGCAGCTTTCAGCGAGGTAGCGGGGCTTTCTTT. Variable domain in full (rest from reference TRBV11-2 and TRBJ1-1): EAGVAQSPRYKIIEKRQSVAFWCNPISGHATLYWYQQILGQGPKLLIQFQNNGVVDDSQLPKDRFSAERLKGVDSTLKIQPAKLEDSAVYLCASSFQRGSGAFFGQGTRLTVV.

The V gene is TRBV10-3, the J gene TRBJ2-7, with D tentatively TRBD2 (7 bases). Germline CDR1 reads ENHRY; CDR2 reads SYGVKD. Trimming cost V 0 bases and J 7 bases, with 13 bases left between them. CDR3 length: 14 residues. The CDR3 is CAISESGGAGEQYF. The CDR3 nucleotides read TGTGCCATCAGTGAGTCTGGGGGGGCCGGGGAGCAGTACTTC.